The 6 T cell receptor beta chains listed next were all sequenced from one sample in a study of regulatory T cells in long-lasting Graves disease. Sample time point: newly diagnosed GD, antithyroid drugs for less than 3 months. PBMC-extracted RNA yielded the TCR library. Through Arm-PCR of CDR3 regions and iRepertoire HTBI primers, TCR beta libraries were built. TCRdb redid the calling of the multiplex PCR reads with MiXCR, one entry per CDR3 protein. The profile shows hundreds of thousands of distinct CDR3 sequences, around 15% of them singletons. The sample was also reused in another study, on T cells in Graves' hyperthyroidism and ophthalmopathy.

The material sequenced was peripheral blood mononuclear cells (PBMCs), taken at new diagnosis, from a patient treated with antithyroid drugs. These TCRs come from a man between 40 and 49 years old with Graves disease.

A remark on this clonotype: A read error may be the cause here, since a much bigger clone is one base away. The rearrangement joins TRBV12-3 or TRBV12-4 to TRBJ2-5; D could derive from TRBD1 or TRBD2 (8 bases each). The ends were cut back, 8 bases at V and 5 bases at J, with 21 bases in the middle. The CDR3 spans 15 residues. The CDR3 is CASGRGQGGGETQYF. The CDR3 DNA follows: TGTGCCAGCGGTCGAGGACAGGGCGGGGGGGAGACCCAGTACTTC.

This clonotype was observed at least ten times. The V and J genes are TRBV2 and TRBJ2-1; 7 bases line up with TRBD2. The CDR3 is made up of 15 amino acids. The V gene's germline CDR1 is SNHLY and CDR2 FYNNEI. Trimming at V came to 5 bases and at J to 0 bases, leaving 4 bases not matched to a gene. This CDR3 reads CASSSGGPSYNEQFF. CDR3 nucleotide sequence: TGTGCCAGCAGTTCGGGGGGTCCCTCCTACAATGAGCAGTTCTTC.

The V and J genes are TRBV19 and TRBJ1-5, with 11 bases aligning to TRBD1. The CDR3 runs to 15 residues. Germline loops: CDR1 LNHDA, CDR2 SQIVND (reference sequence). V dropped 5 bases and J dropped 10; count of bases not matched to a gene: 10. The CDR3 sequence is CASSPGQGGEEPQHF. CDR3 bases: TGTGCCAGTAGTCCGGGACAGGGGGGGGAGGAACCCCAGCATTTT.

The chain is built from TRBV4-3 and TRBJ1-6; 11 nucleotides align to TRBD1. CDR1 and CDR2 from the germline V gene are LGHNA and YSLEER. V gave up 4 bases and J gave up 6 bases; unmatched junction bases: 8. The CDR3 contains 17 residues. This CDR3 is CASSPIPGTGGNSPLHF. The CDR3 nucleotides are TGCGCCAGCAGCCCTATTCCCGGGACAGGGGGTAATTCACCCCTCCACTTT.

In this sample, this clonotype turned up a few times. The V and J genes are TRBV19 and TRBJ2-5, with TRBD1 matching 9 bases. Trimming at V came to 3 bases and at J to 2 bases, leaving 7 bases not matched to a gene. This CDR3 region has 16 residues. Per germline, CDR1 LNHDA and CDR2 SQIVND (reference sequence). The CDR3 bases are TGTGCCAGTAGTATGGGGACAGGGATCGGGCAAGAGACCCAGTACTTC. Its protein is CASSMGTGIGQETQYF.

This clonotype was recorded many times. V and J are TRBV5-1 and TRBJ1-6; D is unresolved. Trimming removed 3 bases from V and 5 bases from J, with 9 bases in between. The CDR3 runs 14 residues. CDR1 and CDR2 (germline): SGHRS, YFSETQ. In DNA form, the CDR3 reads TGCGCCAGCAGCTCCTCACCGGATAATTCACCCCTCCACTTT. It encodes CASSSSPDNSPLHF. The variable domain in full, completed from reference TRBV5-1 and TRBJ1-6, reads KAGVTQTPRYLIKTRGQQVTLSCSPISGHRSVSWYQQTPGQGLQFLFEYFSETQRNKGNFPGRFSGRQFSNSRSEMNVSTLELGDSALYLCASSSSPDNSPLHFGNGTRLTVT.